This T cell receptor beta chain was captured by sequencing in a study of identical twins' blood T cells. Study-level points and caveats: Out-of-frame TCRbeta clonotypes reportedly had markedly more similar V usage in twins than unrelated donors. Twin similarity might stem from environmental factors, not only genetics. Mainly, cloneset size products determined shared clonotypes, twins included. Top TCRbeta clonotypes were shared more with twin than unrelated donors.

Germline V lookup: CDR1 SEHNR, CDR2 FQNEAQ (reference sequence). The CDR3 has 15 amino acids. The V and J ends lost 5 bases and 0 bases respectively, with 11 bases between them. This clonotype occurred many times. What it recognizes is unknown. A single record per CDR3 protein comes from TCRdb applying MiXCR to the 5' RACE reads. The table has about 370,000 distinct CDR3 sequences, roughly 30% seen once. Sequenced material: PBMCs. The sequence was collected from a woman aged 18 to 55 in good health. This chain connects TRBV7-9 to TRBJ1-5; D not resolved. The CDR3 DNA follows: TGTGCCAGCAGCGGGTGGGATGATAGCAATCAGCCCCAGCATTTT. This encodes CASSGWDDSNQPQHF. The full variable domain, completed using reference TRBV7-9 and TRBJ1-5, is DTGVSQNPRHKITKRGQNVTFRCDPISEHNRLYWYRQTLGQGPEFLTYFQNEAQLEKSRLLSDRFSAERPKGSFSTLEIQRTEQGDSAMYLCASSGWDDSNQPQHFGDGTRLSIL.